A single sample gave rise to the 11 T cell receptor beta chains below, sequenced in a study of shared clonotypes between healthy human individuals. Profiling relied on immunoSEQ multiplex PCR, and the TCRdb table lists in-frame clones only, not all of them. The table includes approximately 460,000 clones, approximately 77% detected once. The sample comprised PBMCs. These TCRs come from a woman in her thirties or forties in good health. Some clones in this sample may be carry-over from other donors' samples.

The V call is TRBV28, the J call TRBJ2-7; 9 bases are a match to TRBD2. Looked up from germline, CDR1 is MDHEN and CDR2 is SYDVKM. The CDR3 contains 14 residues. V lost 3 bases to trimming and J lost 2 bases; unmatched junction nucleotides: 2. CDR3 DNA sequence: TGTGCCAGCAGTTTGGCTAGCGGGGCCTACGAGCAGTACTTC. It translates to CASSLASGAYEQYF.

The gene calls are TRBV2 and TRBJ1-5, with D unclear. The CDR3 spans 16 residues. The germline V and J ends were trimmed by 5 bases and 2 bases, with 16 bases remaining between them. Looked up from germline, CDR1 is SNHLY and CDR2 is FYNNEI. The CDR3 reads CASSSRAPYGNQPQHF. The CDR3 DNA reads TGTGCCAGCAGTTCCAGAGCCCCGTATGGCAATCAGCCCCAGCATTTT.

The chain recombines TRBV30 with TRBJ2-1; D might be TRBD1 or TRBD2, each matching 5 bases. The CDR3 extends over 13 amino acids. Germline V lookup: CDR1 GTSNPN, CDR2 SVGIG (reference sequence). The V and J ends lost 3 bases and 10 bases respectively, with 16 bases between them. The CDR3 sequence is CAWRRDLGEEQFF. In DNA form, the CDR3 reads TGTGCCTGGAGAAGGGACCTGGGTGAGGAGCAGTTCTTC.

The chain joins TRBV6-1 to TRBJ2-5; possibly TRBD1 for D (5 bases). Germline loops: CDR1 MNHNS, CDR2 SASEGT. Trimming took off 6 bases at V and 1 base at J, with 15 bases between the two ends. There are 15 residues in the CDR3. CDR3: CASSPSPTVQETQYF. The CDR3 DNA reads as TGTGCCAGCAGCCCGAGTCCGACAGTCCAAGAGACCCAGTACTTC.

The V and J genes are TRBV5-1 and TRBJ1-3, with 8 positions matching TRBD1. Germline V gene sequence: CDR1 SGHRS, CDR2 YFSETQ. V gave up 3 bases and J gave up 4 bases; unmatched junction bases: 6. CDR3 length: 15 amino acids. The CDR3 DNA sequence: TGCGCCAGCAGCTCCCCAGGGGGCCCCGGAAACACCATATATTTT. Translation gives CASSSPGGPGNTIYF.

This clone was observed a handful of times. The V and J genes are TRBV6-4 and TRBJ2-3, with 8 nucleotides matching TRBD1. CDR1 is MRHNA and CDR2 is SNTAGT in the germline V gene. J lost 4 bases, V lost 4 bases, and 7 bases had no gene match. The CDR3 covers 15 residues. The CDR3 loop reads CASSAGTGQSDTQYF. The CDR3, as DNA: TGTGCCAGCAGTGCCGGGACAGGACAATCAGATACGCAGTATTTT.

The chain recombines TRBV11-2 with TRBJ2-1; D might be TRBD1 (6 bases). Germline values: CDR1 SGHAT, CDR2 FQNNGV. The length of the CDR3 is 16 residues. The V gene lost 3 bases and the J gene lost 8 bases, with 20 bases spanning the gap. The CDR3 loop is CASSFRPPNRVDEQFF. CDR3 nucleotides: TGTGCCAGCAGCTTTCGCCCCCCGAACAGGGTCGATGAGCAGTTCTTC.

CDR3 region: CASSYGPSYNEQFF. CDR3 DNA: TGTGCCAGCAGTTACGGTCCCAGCTACAATGAGCAGTTCTTC. This chain uses TRBV6-5 with TRBJ2-1, with no clear D. Germline values: CDR1 MNHEY, CDR2 SVGAGI. Trimming removed 2 bases at V and 3 bases at J, with 8 bases between. The CDR3 spans 14 residues.

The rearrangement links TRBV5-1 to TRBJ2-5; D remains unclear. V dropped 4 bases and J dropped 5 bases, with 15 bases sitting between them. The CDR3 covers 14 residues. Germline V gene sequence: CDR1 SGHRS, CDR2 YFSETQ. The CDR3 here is CASSNRASSETQYF. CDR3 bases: TGCGCCAGCAGCAACCGGGCCTCCTCGGAGACCCAGTACTTC.

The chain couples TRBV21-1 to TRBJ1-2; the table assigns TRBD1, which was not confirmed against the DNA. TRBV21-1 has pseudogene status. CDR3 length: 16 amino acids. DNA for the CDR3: TGTGCCAGCAGCAAATCGAGAGGGGGCGTACGCTATGGCTACACCTTC. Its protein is CASSKSRGGVRYGYTF.

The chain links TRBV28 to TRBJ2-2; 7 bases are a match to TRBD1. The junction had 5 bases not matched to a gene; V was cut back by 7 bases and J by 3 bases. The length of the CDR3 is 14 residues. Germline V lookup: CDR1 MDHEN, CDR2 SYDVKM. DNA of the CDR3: TGTGCCAGCACTTATCAGGGGGACACCGGGGAGCTGTTTTTT. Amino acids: CASTYQGDTGELFF.